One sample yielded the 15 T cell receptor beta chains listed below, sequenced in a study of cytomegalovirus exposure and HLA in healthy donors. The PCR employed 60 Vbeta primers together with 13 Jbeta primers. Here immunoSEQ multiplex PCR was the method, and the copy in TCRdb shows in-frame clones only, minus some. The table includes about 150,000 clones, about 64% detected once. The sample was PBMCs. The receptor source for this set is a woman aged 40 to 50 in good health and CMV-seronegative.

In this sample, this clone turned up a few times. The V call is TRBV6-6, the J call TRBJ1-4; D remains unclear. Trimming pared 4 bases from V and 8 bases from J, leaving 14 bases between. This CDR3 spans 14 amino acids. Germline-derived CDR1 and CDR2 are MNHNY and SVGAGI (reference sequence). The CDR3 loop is CASSSPQSGEKLFF. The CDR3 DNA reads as TGTGCCAGCAGTTCCCCCCAATCGGGGGAAAAACTGTTTTTT.

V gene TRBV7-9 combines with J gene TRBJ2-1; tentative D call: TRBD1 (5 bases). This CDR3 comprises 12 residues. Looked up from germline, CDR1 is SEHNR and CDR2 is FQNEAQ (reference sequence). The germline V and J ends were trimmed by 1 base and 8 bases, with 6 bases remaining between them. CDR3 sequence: CASSLGGYEQFF. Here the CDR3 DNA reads TGTGCCAGCAGCTTAGGGGGCTATGAGCAGTTCTTC.

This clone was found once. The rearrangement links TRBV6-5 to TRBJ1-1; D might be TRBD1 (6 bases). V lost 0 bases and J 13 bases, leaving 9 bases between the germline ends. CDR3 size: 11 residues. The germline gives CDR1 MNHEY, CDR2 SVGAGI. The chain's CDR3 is CASSYSGADFF. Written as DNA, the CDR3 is TGTGCCAGCAGTTACTCGGGGGCGGATTTCTTT.

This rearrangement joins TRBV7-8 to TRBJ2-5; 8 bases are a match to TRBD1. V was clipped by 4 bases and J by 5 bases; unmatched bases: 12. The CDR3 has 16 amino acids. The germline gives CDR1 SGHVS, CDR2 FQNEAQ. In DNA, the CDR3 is TGTGCCAGCAGCTCGTCAGCCCAGGGGGCATGGGAGACCCAGTACTTC. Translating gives CASSSSAQGAWETQYF.

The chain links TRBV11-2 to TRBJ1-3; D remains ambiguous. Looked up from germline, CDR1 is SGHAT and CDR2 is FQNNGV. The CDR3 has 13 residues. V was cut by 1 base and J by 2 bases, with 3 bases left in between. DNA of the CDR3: TGTGCCAGCAGCTTAGGAGCTGGAAACACCATATATTTT. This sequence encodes CASSLGAGNTIYF.

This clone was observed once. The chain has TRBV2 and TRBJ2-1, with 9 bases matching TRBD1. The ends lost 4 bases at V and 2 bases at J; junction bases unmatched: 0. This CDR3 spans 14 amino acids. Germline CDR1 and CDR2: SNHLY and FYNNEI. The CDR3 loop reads CASSGTGAYNEQFF. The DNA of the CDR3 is TGTGCCAGCAGTGGGACAGGGGCCTACAATGAGCAGTTCTTC. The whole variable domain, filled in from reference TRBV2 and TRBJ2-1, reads EPEVTQTPSHQVTQMGQEVILRCVPISNHLYFYWYRQILGQKVEFLVSFYNNEISEKSEIFDDQFSVERPDGSNFTLKIRSTKLEDSAMYFCASSGTGAYNEQFFGPGTRLTVL.

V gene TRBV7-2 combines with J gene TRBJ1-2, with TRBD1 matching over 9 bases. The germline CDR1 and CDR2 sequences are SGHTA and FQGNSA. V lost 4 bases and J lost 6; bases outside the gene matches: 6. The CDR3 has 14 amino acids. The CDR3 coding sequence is TGTGCCAGCAGCTCCCCGACAGGGGGGCATGGCTACACCTTC. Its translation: CASSSPTGGHGYTF.

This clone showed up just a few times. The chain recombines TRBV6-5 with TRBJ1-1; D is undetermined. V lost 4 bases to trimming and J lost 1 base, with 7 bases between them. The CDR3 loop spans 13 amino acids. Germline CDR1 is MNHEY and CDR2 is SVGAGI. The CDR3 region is CASSSLSNTEAFF. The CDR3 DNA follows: TGTGCCAGCAGTTCCCTTTCGAACACTGAAGCTTTCTTT.

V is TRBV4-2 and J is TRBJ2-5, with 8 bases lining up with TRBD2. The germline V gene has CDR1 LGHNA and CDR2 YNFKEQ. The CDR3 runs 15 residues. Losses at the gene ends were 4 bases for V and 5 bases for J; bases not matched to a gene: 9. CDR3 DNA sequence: TGTGCCAGCAGCCTCGGGGGGGGTCCGGGGGAGACCCAGTACTTC. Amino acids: CASSLGGGPGETQYF.

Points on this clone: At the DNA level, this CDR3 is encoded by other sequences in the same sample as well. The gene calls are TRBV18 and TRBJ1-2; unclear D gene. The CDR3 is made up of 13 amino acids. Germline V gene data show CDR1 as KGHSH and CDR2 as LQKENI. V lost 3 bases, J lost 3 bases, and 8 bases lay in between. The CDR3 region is CASSPMADYGYTF. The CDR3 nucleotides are TGTGCCAGCTCACCTATGGCTGACTATGGCTACACCTTC.

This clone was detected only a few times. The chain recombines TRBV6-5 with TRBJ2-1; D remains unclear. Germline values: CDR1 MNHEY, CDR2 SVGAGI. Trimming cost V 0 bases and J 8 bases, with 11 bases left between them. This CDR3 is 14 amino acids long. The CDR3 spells CASSYSILTHEQFF. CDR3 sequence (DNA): TGTGCCAGCAGTTACTCGATCCTAACTCATGAGCAGTTCTTC.

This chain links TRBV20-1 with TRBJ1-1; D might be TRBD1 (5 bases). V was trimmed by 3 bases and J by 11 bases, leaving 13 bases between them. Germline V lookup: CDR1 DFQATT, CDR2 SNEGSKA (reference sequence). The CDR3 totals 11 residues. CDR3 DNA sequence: TGCAGTGCTAGTGCAGGGATCAAGGCTTTCTTT. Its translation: CSASAGIKAFF.

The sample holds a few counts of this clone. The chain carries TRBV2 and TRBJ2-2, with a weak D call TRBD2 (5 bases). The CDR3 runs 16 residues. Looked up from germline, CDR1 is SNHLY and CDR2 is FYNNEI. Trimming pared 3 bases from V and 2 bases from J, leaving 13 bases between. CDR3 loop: CASSDGPRENTGELFF. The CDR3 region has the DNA TGTGCCAGCAGTGATGGGCCCCGGGAAAACACCGGGGAGCTGTTTTTT.

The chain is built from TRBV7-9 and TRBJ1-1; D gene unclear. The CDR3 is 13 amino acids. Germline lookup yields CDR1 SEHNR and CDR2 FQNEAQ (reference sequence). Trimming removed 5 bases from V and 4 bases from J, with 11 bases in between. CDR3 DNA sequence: TGTGCCAGCAGCCCCTCGGAGGGCACTGAAGCTTTCTTT. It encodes CASSPSEGTEAFF.

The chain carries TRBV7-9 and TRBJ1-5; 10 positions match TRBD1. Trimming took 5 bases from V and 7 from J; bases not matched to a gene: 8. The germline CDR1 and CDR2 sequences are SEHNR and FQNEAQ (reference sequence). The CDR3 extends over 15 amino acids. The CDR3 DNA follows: TGTGCCAGCAGCCGCAGTGGACAGGGGGTACAGCCCCAGCATTTT. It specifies CASSRSGQGVQPQHF. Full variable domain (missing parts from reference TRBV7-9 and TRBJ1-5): DTGVSQNPRHKITKRGQNVTFRCDPISEHNRLYWYRQTLGQGPEFLTYFQNEAQLEKSRLLSDRFSAERPKGSFSTLEIQRTEQGDSAMYLCASSRSGQGVQPQHFGDGTRLSIL.